The present T cell receptor (beta chain) was sequenced within a study of post-analysis software for immune sequencing data. Across the study: Included courses were relapsing-remitting and secondary progressive multiple sclerosis; progressive-relapsing multiple sclerosis was also included. Study-wide points: Five TRBV segments, TRBV5-6, TRBV5-1 and TRBV20-1 among them, were found more frequent in patients than controls. Multiple sclerosis patients had significantly lower normalized Chao1 diversity than controls. Batch-mates among the samples co-clustered strongly by F measure.

Built from TCR beta cDNA, the libraries had unique molecular identifiers in them. Approximately 500,000 cDNA molecules were obtained from about 1 to 10 million T cells. Each CDR3 protein gets one entry after TCRdb re-called the PCR reads with MiXCR. This sample carries about 400,000 distinct CDR3 sequences, approximately 38% of them seen once, and the ten largest clones take roughly 12%. Turning to this clonotype: Its antigen is undetermined. One junction end does not reproduce the germline sequence, and a read error may be involved.

The CDR3 length is 13 residues. Germline-derived CDR1 and CDR2 are LGHDT and YNNKEL (reference sequence). The sequenced sample was blood. The clonotype was recovered from a girl aged 10 to 17 with multiple sclerosis. The chain is built from TRBV3-1 and TRBJ2-1; unclear D gene. CDR3 loop: CASRHELNNEQFF. In DNA, the CDR3 is TGTGCCAGCCGCCATGAGCTCAACAATGAGCAGTTCTTC.